Following are 29 T cell receptor beta chains from one sample sequenced in a study of read filtering for tumor transcriptome and immune sequencing. The library was built from around 400 ng RNA with molecular barcoded adaptors for alpha/delta and beta/gamma chains. TCRdb ran MiXCR on the reads and lists one entry per CDR3 protein. Of about 130,000 distinct CDR3 sequences in the sample, 10% to 15% were seen once. The specimen sequenced was a population of CD138-negative cells sorted from bone marrow. These receptors were taken from a donor aged 40 or older with multiple myeloma.

This clonotype was recorded many times. This chain links TRBV12-3 or TRBV12-4 with TRBJ2-3, with TRBD1 matching 7 bases. This CDR3 is 15 amino acids long. With V trimmed by 5 bases and J by 1 base, 6 bases remained unmatched. CDR3 loop: CASSPTGDGTDTQYF. CDR3 bases: TGTGCCAGCAGTCCAACAGGGGATGGCACAGATACGCAGTATTTT.

This clonotype was detected only a few times. The gene calls are TRBV6-6 and TRBJ2-5; tentative D call: TRBD1 (6 bases). Germline CDR1 and CDR2: MNHNY and SVGAGI (reference sequence). Trimming took off 3 bases at V and 4 bases at J, with 12 bases between the two ends. The CDR3 length is 14 residues. CDR3 protein: CASSYPGTPETQYF. CDR3 DNA: TGTGCCAGCAGTTATCCCGGGACACCAGAGACCCAGTACTTC.

About this clonotype: The junction departs from the called germline gene at one end, perhaps through a read error. The J gene is TRBJ1-1, the V gene TRBV7-8; tentative D call: TRBD1 (6 bases). CDR3 length: 17 residues. The germline CDR1 and CDR2 sequences are SGHVS and FQNEAQ. Here the CDR3 DNA reads TGTGCCAGCGCACCCCGGGGCAGGGGCTCCCTGAACACTGAAGCTCTCTTT. It specifies CASAPRGRGSLNTEALF.

This clonotype was recorded at least ten times. The chain links TRBV7-9 to TRBJ2-3; 9 bases align to TRBD2. With 1 base clipped from V and 2 bases from J, the junction kept 4 bases outside the gene matches. Germline lookup yields CDR1 SEHNR and CDR2 FQNEAQ (reference sequence). The CDR3 is 16 amino acids. In nucleotides, the CDR3 is TGTGCCAGCAGCTTAGGAGCGGGGGGACCCACAGATACGCAGTATTTT. It codes for CASSLGAGGPTDTQYF.

This clonotype was detected ten times or more. The rearrangement joins TRBV6-5 to TRBJ1-1; a weak D match, TRBD1 (6 bases). CDR1 and CDR2 from the germline V gene are MNHEY and SVGAGI. The V gene lost 5 bases and the J gene lost 1 base, with 17 bases spanning the gap. The CDR3 is 16 residues long. CDR3 sequence: CASSGRGTFPNTEAFF. CDR3 DNA sequence: TGTGCCAGCAGTGGGCGGGGGACATTCCCGAACACTGAAGCTTTCTTT.

This clonotype was recorded at least ten times. The chain uses TRBV5-1 and TRBJ2-2, with D hard to call. CDR3 length equals 15 residues. V dropped 0 bases and J dropped 1 base, with 7 bases sitting between them. The germline V gene has CDR1 SGHRS and CDR2 YFSETQ. The CDR3 loop reads CASSLAVLNTGELFF. The CDR3 DNA reads as TGCGCCAGCAGCTTGGCAGTTTTGAACACCGGGGAGCTGTTTTTT.

This clonotype was recorded at least ten times. The chain links TRBV9 to TRBJ1-5; D might be TRBD1 (5 bases). The V gene lost 7 bases and the J gene lost 0 bases, with 17 bases spanning the gap. Germline values: CDR1 SGDLS, CDR2 YYNGEE. The CDR3 is made up of 16 amino acids. The CDR3 coding sequence is TGTGCCAGCCCCGTCGGCAGGGACTATAGCAATCAGCCCCAGCATTTT. Amino acid sequence: CASPVGRDYSNQPQHF.

In its sample, this clonotype was seen many times. The chain recombines TRBV11-2 with TRBJ2-5, with D hard to call. The germline CDR1 and CDR2 sequences are SGHAT and FQNNGV. V lost 1 base and J lost 1, with 7 bases in between. The CDR3 consists of 14 residues. CDR3 in DNA: TGTGCCAGCAGCTTAGGCAGGACCCAAGAGACCCAGTACTTC. Amino acids: CASSLGRTQETQYF.

With regard to this clonotype: A read error may produce the germline difference seen at one junction end. This rearrangement joins TRBV29-1 to TRBJ2-1; TRBD1 is a possible D gene (5 bases). The CDR3 covers 12 residues. Germline CDR1 and CDR2: SQVTM and ANQGSEA. CDR3 nucleotides: TGCGGCGTGATACAGGTGATATATGAGCAGTTCTTC. Its translation is CGVIQVIYEQFF.

Ten or more counts support this clonotype. The chain combines TRBV2 with TRBJ2-2; possibly TRBD1 for D (6 bases). The CDR3 sequence is 15 residues long. Trimming took off 5 bases at V and 5 bases at J, with 15 bases between the two ends. Germline V CDR1 and CDR2: SNHLY, FYNNEI. The CDR3 sequence: CASSQSQGQTGELFF. The CDR3 DNA reads TGTGCCAGCAGTCAATCCCAGGGGCAGACCGGGGAGCTGTTTTTT.

The rearrangement uses TRBV29-1 and TRBJ2-2; 9 bases fit TRBD2. The CDR3 runs to 16 residues. The trim removed 6 bases at V and 1 base at J, leaving 9 bases unmatched. The V gene's germline CDR1 is SQVTM and CDR2 ANQGSEA. The CDR3 coding sequence is TGCAGCGTCCGACTAGCGGAGAGGGGGAACACCGGGGAGCTGTTTTTT. This translates into CSVRLAERGNTGELFF.

This clonotype was picked up many times. This sequence joins TRBV5-1 and TRBJ1-2; D is unclear. Per germline, CDR1 SGHRS and CDR2 YFSETQ. The V gene lost 4 bases and the J gene lost 4 bases, with 14 bases spanning the gap. CDR3 length: 14 amino acids. The CDR3 DNA is TGCGCCAGCAGCACCTACCCCGACACCTATGGCTACACCTTC. Amino acids: CASSTYPDTYGYTF.

In its sample, this clonotype was seen many times. The chain carries TRBV5-1 and TRBJ2-1, with 8 bases that match TRBD1. The CDR3 sequence is 16 residues long. Germline values: CDR1 SGHRS, CDR2 YFSETQ. Trimming took 0 bases from V and 4 from J; bases not matched to a gene: 6. The CDR3 coding sequence is TGCGCCAGCAGCTTGGCCAGTACAGGGGGTTACAATGAGCAGTTCTTC. Translated, it gives CASSLASTGGYNEQFF.

This clonotype was observed many times. The V gene is TRBV28, the J gene TRBJ2-1, with D tentatively TRBD1 (6 bases). The germline V gene encodes CDR1 MDHEN and CDR2 SYDVKM. CDR3 length equals 15 residues. V was shortened by 5 bases and J by 4 bases, with 15 bases between the two germline ends. CDR3 sequence (DNA): TGTGCCAGCAGTCGACGCGGACAGATTTACAATGAGCAGTTCTTC. Encoded protein: CASSRRGQIYNEQFF.

This clonotype was found many times. This chain joins TRBV12-3 or TRBV12-4 and TRBJ1-5; 9 nucleotides align to TRBD1. This CDR3 region has 15 residues. Unmatched junction bases numbered 3, after V lost 1 base and J lost 5 bases. The CDR3 DNA is TGTGCCAGCAGTTTAGGCGGGACAGGGCATCAGCCCCAGCATTTT. It specifies CASSLGGTGHQPQHF.

With regard to this clonotype: Possible read error: a much larger clone is one base away. V and J are TRBV29-1 and TRBJ1-1; perhaps TRBD1 as D (5 bases). This CDR3 comprises 14 residues. With 2 bases removed from V and 5 bases from J, the gap between germline ends came to 15 bases. Germline loops: CDR1 SQVTM, CDR2 ANQGSEA. The CDR3 sequence is CSVESPGRRTEAFF. As DNA, the CDR3 is TGCAGCGTTGAATCCCCAGGGAGGCGTACTGAAGCTTTCTTT.

This clonotype was picked up a small number of times. The chain is built from TRBV3-1 and TRBJ2-2; tentative D call: TRBD2 (6 bases). The CDR3 extends over 14 amino acids. The germline CDR1 and CDR2 sequences are LGHDT and YNNKEL (reference sequence). Trimming pared 2 bases from V and 6 bases from J, leaving 10 bases between. The CDR3 nucleotides read TGTGCCAGCAGCCAACGGGAGACAGCCGGGGAGCTGTTTTTT. It is translated as CASSQRETAGELFF.

The chain combines TRBV4-1 with TRBJ1-5, with 7 bases lining up with TRBD1. Trimming at V came to 1 base and at J to 7 bases, leaving 7 bases not matched to a gene. Germline V gives CDR1 MGHRA, CDR2 YSYEKL. The CDR3 is made up of 15 amino acids. The CDR3: CASSQGTGERQPQHF. As DNA, the CDR3 is TGCGCCAGCAGCCAAGGTACAGGGGAGAGACAGCCCCAGCATTTT.

The sample holds a few counts of this clonotype. This may arise from a read error, as a much more abundant clone is one base away. As the CDR3 is not closed by the conserved phenylalanine or tryptophan, this likely results from a read error. This sequence joins TRBV6-6 and TRBJ1-2, with TRBD1 identical over 8 bases. The CDR3 sequence is 16 residues long. Per germline, CDR1 MNHNY and CDR2 SVGAGI (reference sequence). The V and J ends lost 2 bases and 6 bases, in that order; junction bases with no gene match: 11. In DNA form, the CDR3 reads TGTGCCAGCAGTTACGGCCAGGGGGCCGGTTATGATGGCTACACCCTC. It is translated as CASSYGQGAGYDGYTL.

The chain combines TRBV11-3 with TRBJ2-6; D gene ambiguous. Trimming took off 3 bases at V and 2 bases at J, with 8 bases between the two ends. Germline values: CDR1 SGHNT, CDR2 YENEEA. The CDR3 length is 15 residues. The CDR3 region is CASSLTLTGANVLTF. The CDR3 DNA is TGTGCCAGCAGCTTGACTCTTACTGGGGCCAACGTCCTGACTTTC.

Points on this clonotype: A much larger clone sits a single nucleotide away, making a read error possible. V is TRBV29-1 and J is TRBJ2-3; 7 positions match TRBD1. CDR1 and CDR2 (germline): SQVTM, ANQGSEA. The CDR3 extends over 13 amino acids. The CDR3 DNA follows: TGCGGCACTAGGGGGCTGGGGACAGATACGCAGTATTTT. Translating gives CGTRGLGTDTQYF.

This clonotype occurred a few times. The chain has TRBV19 and TRBJ2-2, with D possibly called TRBD1 or TRBD2 (5 bases each). Deletions cut 5 bases from V and 1 base from J, with 14 bases between. The germline CDR1 and CDR2 sequences are LNHDA and SQIVND (reference sequence). This CDR3 is built from 16 residues. The CDR3 here is CASSSLGDMNTGELFF. Written as DNA, the CDR3 is TGTGCCAGTAGTTCCCTGGGGGATATGAACACCGGGGAGCTGTTTTTT.

This clonotype was observed at least ten times. CDR3 coding DNA: TGCAGCGTTGATAGCGGAAACTCCTACAATGAGCAGTTCTTC. Its protein product is CSVDSGNSYNEQFF. This chain links TRBV29-1 with TRBJ2-1, with D maybe TRBD2 (6 bases). Trimming stripped 3 bases from V and 0 bases from J, with 9 bases between. Germline V gives CDR1 SQVTM, CDR2 ANQGSEA. The CDR3 totals 14 residues.

Remarks on this clonotype: A much larger clone differs by one base, so this may be a read error. This sequence joins TRBV6-5 and TRBJ2-5; TRBD1 agrees at 7 bases. The length of the CDR3 is 14 residues. CDR1 is MNHEY and CDR2 is SVGAGI in the germline V gene. CDR3 residues: CASSRDRVQEIQYF. In DNA form, the CDR3 reads TGTGCCAGCAGTCGAGACAGGGTCCAAGAGATCCAGTACTTC.

This clonotype was recorded once. A single base is all that separates this from a far larger clone, so a read error is likely. The V gene is TRBV11-2, the J gene TRBJ2-7, with D maybe TRBD1 (5 bases). Germline CDR1 SGHAT, CDR2 FQNNGV. The CDR3 is 12 amino acids. V was trimmed by 8 bases and J by 3 bases, leaving 11 bases between them. The CDR3 region has the DNA TGTGCCAGCTGCCAGACAGACTACGAGCAGTACTTC. Amino acids: CASCQTDYEQYF. Full variable domain (rest looked up from reference TRBV11-2 and TRBJ2-7): EAGVAQSPRYKIIEKRQSVAFWCNPISGHATLYWYQQILGQGPKLLIQFQNNGVVDDSQLPKDRFSAERLKGVDSTLKIQPAKLEDSAVYLCASCQTDYEQYFGPGTRLTVT.

This clonotype was counted ten times or more. The gene calls are TRBV29-1 and TRBJ2-7; no firm D call. The germline V gene encodes CDR1 SQVTM and CDR2 ANQGSEA. The CDR3 is 10 residues long. The ends were cut back, 6 bases at V and 3 bases at J, with 6 bases in the middle. CDR3 nucleotides: TGCAGCGTCGCCGACTACGAGCAGTACTTC. Protein sequence: CSVADYEQYF.

Only a few counts were recorded for this clonotype. The chain is built from TRBV11-2 and TRBJ2-2; 11 nucleotides align to TRBD2. V lost 3 bases and J lost 2; bases outside the gene matches: 5. CDR1 SGHAT and CDR2 FQNNGV come from the germline V gene. This CDR3 spans 17 amino acids. Here the CDR3 DNA reads TGTGCCAGCAGCTTGGGTCGACTAGCGGGAAACACCGGGGAGCTGTTTTTT. Its translation: CASSLGRLAGNTGELFF.

This clonotype was seen many times. The V call is TRBV7-9, the J call TRBJ1-1; D uncertain. The CDR3 is 16 amino acids. The ends were cut back, 4 bases at V and 2 bases at J, with 17 bases in the middle. Per germline, CDR1 SEHNR and CDR2 FQNEAQ (reference sequence). The CDR3 region has the DNA TGTGCCAGCAGCTCGCTCGGGTCCGCTCGCAACACTGAAGCTTTCTTT. Protein product: CASSSLGSARNTEAFF.

This clonotype was seen ten or more times. The V gene is TRBV6-6, the J gene TRBJ1-1; possible D gene TRBD1, 6 bases. Looked up from germline, CDR1 is MNHNY and CDR2 is SVGAGI (reference sequence). This CDR3 has 15 amino acids. V dropped 6 bases and J dropped 7 bases, with 21 bases sitting between them. CDR3 DNA sequence: TGTGCCAGCAGAACCCCGGAGGAGGGGGTGAATGAAGCTTTCTTT. It codes for CASRTPEEGVNEAFF.